One sample yielded the 5 T cell receptor beta chains listed below, sequenced in a study of T cell responses to AZD1222 COVID-19 vaccine. Profiling relied on immunoSEQ multiplex PCR, and the TCRdb table lists in-frame clones only, not all of them. Seen here are approximately 180,000 clones, roughly 88% observed once, and the top ten hold approximately 8%. The material sequenced was peripheral blood, taken on day 0 of AZD1222 vaccination. The source of these receptors is an adult in good health.

The chain links TRBV9 to TRBJ2-7; 8 bases map to TRBD1. Germline CDR1 reads SGDLS; CDR2 reads YYNGEE. CDR3 length: 17 amino acids. V shed 3 bases, J shed 4 bases, and the junction held 15 bases outside the gene matches. CDR3 loop: CASSAGQGRRDSYEQYF. The CDR3 DNA is TGTGCCAGCAGCGCAGGACAGGGCCGTAGAGATAGTTACGAGCAGTACTTC.

This clone occurred a few times. The rearrangement links TRBV4-3 to TRBJ1-2, with D perhaps TRBD1 (6 bases). Per the germline V gene, CDR1 is LGHNA and CDR2 is YSLEER. V gave up 0 bases and J gave up 4 bases, with 15 bases separating them. The CDR3 totals 16 residues. The chain's CDR3 is CASSQESGAPSYGYTF. The CDR3 DNA reads as TGCGCCAGCAGCCAAGAGTCGGGGGCGCCAAGCTATGGCTACACCTTC.

The J gene is TRBJ1-5, the V gene TRBV7-8; 7 nucleotides line up with TRBD1. Germline CDR1 reads SGHVS; CDR2 reads FQNEAQ. CDR3 length equals 16 residues. Trimming took 2 bases from V and 7 from J; bases not matched to a gene: 11. CDR3 nucleotides: TGTGCCAGCAGCTTAAATAGACAGGGAAGATACCAGCCCCAGCATTTT. Encoded protein: CASSLNRQGRYQPQHF.

V and J are TRBV30 and TRBJ2-2, with 10 bases fitting TRBD1. There are 14 residues in the CDR3. The germline V gene has CDR1 GTSNPN and CDR2 SVGIG (reference sequence). Trimming removed 5 bases from V and 1 base from J; junction bases left unmatched: 1. The CDR3 protein is CAWDRGQNTGELFF. The CDR3 nucleotides are TGTGCCTGGGACAGGGGGCAGAACACCGGGGAGCTGTTTTTT.

The chain combines TRBV5-1 with TRBJ2-5; tentatively, D is TRBD1 (6 bases). In germline, CDR1 is SGHRS, CDR2 YFSETQ. The CDR3 has 16 amino acids. V was shortened by 0 bases and J by 3 bases, with 15 bases between the two germline ends. The CDR3: CASSLGQAPEEETQYF. Here the CDR3 DNA reads TGCGCCAGCAGCTTGGGACAGGCACCCGAGGAAGAGACCCAGTACTTC.